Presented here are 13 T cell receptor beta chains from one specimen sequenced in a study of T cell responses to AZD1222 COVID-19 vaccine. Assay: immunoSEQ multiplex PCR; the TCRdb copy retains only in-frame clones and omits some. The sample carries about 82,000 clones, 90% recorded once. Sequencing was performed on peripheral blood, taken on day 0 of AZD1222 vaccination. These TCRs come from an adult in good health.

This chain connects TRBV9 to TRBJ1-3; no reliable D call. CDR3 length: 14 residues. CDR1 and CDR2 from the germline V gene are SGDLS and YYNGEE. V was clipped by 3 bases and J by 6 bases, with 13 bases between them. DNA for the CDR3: TGTGCCAGCAGCGCCGGATGGGGTTTAAACACCATATATTTT. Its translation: CASSAGWGLNTIYF. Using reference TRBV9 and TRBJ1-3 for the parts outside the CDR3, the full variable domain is DSGVTQTPKHLITATGQRVTLRCSPRSGDLSVYWYQQSLDQGLQFLIQYYNGEERAKGNILERFSAQQFPDLHSELNLSSLELGDSALYFCASSAGWGLNTIYFGEGSWLTVV.

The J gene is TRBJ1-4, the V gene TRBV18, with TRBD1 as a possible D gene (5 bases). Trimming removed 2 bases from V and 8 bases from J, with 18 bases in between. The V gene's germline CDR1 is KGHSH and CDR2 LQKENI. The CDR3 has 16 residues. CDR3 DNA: TGTGCCAGCTCACCATCCCCCAAAGGGGCGGACGAAAAACTGTTTTTT. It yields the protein CASSPSPKGADEKLFF. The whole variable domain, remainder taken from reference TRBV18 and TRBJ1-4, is NAGVMQNPRHLVRRRGQEARLRCSPMKGHSHVYWYRQLPEEGLKFMVYLQKENIIDESGMPKERFSAEFPKEGPSILRIQQVVRGDSAAYFCASSPSPKGADEKLFFGSGTQLSVL.

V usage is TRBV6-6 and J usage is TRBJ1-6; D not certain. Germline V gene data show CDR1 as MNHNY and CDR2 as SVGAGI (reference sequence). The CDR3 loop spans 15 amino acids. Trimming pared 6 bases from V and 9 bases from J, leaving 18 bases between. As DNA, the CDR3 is TGTGCCAGCAGACCTCCAGGCGGCTGGGGTTCACCCCTCCACTTT. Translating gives CASRPPGGWGSPLHF.

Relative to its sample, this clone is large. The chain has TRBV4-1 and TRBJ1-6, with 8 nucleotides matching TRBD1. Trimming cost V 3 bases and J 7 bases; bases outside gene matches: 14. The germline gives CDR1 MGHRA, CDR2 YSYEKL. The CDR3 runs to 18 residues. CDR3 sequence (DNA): TGCGCCAGCAGCCACCGACCCGGGACAGGAATCCCGAATTCACCCCTCCACTTT. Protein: CASSHRPGTGIPNSPLHF.

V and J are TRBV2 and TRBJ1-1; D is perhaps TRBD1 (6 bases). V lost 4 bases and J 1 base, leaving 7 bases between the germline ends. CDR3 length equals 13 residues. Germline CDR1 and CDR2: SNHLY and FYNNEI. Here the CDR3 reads CASSGQANTEAFF. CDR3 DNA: TGTGCCAGCAGTGGACAGGCGAACACTGAAGCTTTCTTT.

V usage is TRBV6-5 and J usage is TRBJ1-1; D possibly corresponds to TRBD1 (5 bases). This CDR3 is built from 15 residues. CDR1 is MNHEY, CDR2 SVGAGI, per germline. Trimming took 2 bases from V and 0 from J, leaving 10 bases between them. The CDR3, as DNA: TGTGCCAGCAGTTACCGTGGGGCCATGAACACTGAAGCTTTCTTT. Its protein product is CASSYRGAMNTEAFF.

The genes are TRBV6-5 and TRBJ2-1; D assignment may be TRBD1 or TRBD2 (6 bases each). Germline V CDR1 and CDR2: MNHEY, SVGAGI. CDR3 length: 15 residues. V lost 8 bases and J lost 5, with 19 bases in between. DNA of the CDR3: TGTGCCAGCGCCAAACAGGGACTTCTTGACAATGAGCAGTTCTTC. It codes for CASAKQGLLDNEQFF.

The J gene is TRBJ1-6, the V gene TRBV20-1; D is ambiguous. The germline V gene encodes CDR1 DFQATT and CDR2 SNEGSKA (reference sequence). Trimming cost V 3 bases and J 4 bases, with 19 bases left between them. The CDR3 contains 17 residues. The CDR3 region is CSASSQREKGYNSPLHF. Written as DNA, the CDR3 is TGCAGTGCTAGTAGTCAAAGGGAAAAGGGTTATAATTCACCCCTCCACTTT.

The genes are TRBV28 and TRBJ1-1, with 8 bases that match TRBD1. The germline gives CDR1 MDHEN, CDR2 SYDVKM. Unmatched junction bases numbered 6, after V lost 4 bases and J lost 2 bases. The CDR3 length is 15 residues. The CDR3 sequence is CASSYQTGANTEAFF. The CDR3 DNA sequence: TGTGCCAGCAGTTACCAGACAGGGGCCAACACTGAAGCTTTCTTT.

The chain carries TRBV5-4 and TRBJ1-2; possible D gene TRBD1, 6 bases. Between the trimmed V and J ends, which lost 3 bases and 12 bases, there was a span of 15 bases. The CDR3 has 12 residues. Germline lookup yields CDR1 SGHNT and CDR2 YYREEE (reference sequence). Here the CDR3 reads CASSSRGGADTF. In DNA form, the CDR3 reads TGTGCCAGCAGCTCCCGTGGGGGGGCGGACACCTTC.

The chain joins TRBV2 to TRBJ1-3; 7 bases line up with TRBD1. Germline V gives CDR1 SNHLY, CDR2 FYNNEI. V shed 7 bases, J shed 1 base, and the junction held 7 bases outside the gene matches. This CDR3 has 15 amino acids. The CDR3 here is CASIPSTGSGNTIYF. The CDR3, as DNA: TGTGCCAGCATCCCTTCGACAGGGTCTGGAAACACCATATATTTT.

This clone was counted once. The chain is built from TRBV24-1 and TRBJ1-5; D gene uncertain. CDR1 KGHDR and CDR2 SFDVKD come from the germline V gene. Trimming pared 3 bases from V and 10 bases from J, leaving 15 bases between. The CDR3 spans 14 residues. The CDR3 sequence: CATSDGGSGPPQHF. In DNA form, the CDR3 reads TGTGCCACCAGTGATGGTGGCAGCGGACCACCCCAGCATTTT.

DNA of the CDR3: TGTGCCACCCACTCGAGAAGCACAGATACGCAGTATTTT. Protein: CATHSRSTDTQYF. The rearrangement uses TRBV19 and TRBJ2-3, with D unresolved. This CDR3 contains 13 residues. Per the germline V gene, CDR1 is LNHDA and CDR2 is SQIVND (reference sequence). The V gene lost 10 bases and the J gene lost 0 bases, with 11 bases spanning the gap.